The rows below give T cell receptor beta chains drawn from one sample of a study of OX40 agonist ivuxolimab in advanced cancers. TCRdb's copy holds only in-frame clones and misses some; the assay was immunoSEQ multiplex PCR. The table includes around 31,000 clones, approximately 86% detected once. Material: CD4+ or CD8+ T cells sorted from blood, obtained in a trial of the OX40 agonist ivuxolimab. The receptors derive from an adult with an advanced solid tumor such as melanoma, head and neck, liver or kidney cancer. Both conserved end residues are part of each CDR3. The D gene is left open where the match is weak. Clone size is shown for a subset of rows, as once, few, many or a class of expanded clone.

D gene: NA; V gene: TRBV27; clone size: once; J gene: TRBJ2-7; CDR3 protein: CASSLNYRVLQYEQYF; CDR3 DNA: TGTGCCAGCAGTTTAAACTACAGGGTCCTTCAGTACGAGCAGTACTTC
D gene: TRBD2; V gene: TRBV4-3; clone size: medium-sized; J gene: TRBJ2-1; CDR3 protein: CASSQDTAGGPYNEQFF; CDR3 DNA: TGCGCCAGCAGCCAAGATACAGCGGGAGGGCCCTACAATGAGCAGTTCTTC
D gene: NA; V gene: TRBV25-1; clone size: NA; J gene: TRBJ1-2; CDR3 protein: CASSHSAWGYTF; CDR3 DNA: TGTGCCAGCAGCCACTCAGCATGGGGCTACACCTTC
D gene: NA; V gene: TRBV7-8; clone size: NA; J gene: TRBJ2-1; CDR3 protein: CASSYSLATSYNEQFF; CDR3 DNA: TGTGCCAGCAGCTACTCGCTAGCGACCTCCTACAATGAGCAGTTCTTC
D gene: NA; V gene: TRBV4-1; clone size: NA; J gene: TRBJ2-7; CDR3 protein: CASSQAGAVDYEQYF; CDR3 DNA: TGCGCCAGCAGCCAAGCAGGGGCGGTTGACTACGAGCAGTACTTC
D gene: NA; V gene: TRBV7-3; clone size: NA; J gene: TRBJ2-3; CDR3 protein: CASSATGGGTDTQYF; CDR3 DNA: TGTGCCAGCAGCGCCACAGGGGGGGGCACAGATACGCAGTATTTT
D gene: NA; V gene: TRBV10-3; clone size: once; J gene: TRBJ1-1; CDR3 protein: CAISDSVNTEAFF; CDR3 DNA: TGTGCCATCAGTGACAGCGTCAACACTGAAGCTTTCTTT
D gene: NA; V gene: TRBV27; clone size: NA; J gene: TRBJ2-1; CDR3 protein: CASSHRDFEQFF; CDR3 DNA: TGTGCCAGCAGCCACAGGGATTTTGAGCAGTTCTTC
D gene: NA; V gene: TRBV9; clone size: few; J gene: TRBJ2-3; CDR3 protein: CASSVGGSTDTQYF; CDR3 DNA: TGTGCCAGCAGCGTAGGTGGCAGCACAGATACGCAGTATTTT
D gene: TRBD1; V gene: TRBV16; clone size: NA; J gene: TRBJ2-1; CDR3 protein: CASSQSKSATGDYNEQFF; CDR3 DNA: TGTGCCAGCAGCCAATCGAAATCCGCGACAGGGGACTACAATGAGCAGTTCTTC
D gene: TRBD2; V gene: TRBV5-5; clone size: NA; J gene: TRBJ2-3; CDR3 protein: CASSLGEGGTDTQYF; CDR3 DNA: TGTGCCAGCAGCTTGGGGGAGGGTGGCACAGATACGCAGTATTTT
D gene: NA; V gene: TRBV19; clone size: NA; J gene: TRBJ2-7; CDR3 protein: CASSLRLNYEQYF; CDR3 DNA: TGTGCCAGTAGTCTACGACTGAATTACGAGCAGTACTTC
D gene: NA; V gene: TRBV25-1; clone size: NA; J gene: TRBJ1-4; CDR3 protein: CASSELGPLEKLFF; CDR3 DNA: TGTGCCAGCAGTGAGTTGGGACCGCTTGAAAAACTGTTTTTT
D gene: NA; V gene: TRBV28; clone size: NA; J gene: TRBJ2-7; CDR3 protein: CASSRGSNSYEQYF; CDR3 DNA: TGTGCCAGCAGTAGAGGCTCGAACTCCTACGAGCAGTACTTC
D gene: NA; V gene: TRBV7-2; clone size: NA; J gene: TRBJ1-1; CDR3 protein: CASSTPRVPEAFF; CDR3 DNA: TGTGCCAGCAGCACCCCCCGGGTCCCTGAAGCTTTCTTT
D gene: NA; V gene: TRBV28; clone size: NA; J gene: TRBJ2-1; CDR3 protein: CASSPGTREFF; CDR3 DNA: TGTGCCAGCAGTCCGGGGACTCGGGAGTTCTTC
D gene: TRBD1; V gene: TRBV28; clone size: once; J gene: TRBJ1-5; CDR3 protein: CASSLLQGATQPQHF; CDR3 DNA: TGTGCCAGCAGCCTTTTACAGGGGGCAACTCAGCCCCAGCATTTT
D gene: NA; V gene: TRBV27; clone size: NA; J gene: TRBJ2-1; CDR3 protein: CASSHKGGPGNEQFF; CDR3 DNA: TGTGCCAGCAGTCATAAAGGGGGGCCCGGCAATGAGCAGTTCTTC
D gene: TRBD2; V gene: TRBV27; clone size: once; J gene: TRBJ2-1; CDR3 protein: CASSLSSGTSYNEQFF; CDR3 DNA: TGTGCCAGCAGTTTATCTAGCGGGACCTCCTACAATGAGCAGTTCTTC
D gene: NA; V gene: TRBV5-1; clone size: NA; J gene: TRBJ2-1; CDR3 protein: CASSYGLERNEQFF; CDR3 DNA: TGCGCCAGCAGCTACGGACTGGAACGCAATGAGCAGTTCTTC
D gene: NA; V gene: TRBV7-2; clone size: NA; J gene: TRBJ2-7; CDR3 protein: CASSLYPSDTTYEQYF; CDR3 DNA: TGTGCCAGCAGCTTATACCCCTCGGACACAACCTACGAGCAGTACTTC
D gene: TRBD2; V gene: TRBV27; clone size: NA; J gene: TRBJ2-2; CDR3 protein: CASSPPPGSGGGRELFF; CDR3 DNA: TGTGCCAGCAGTCCCCCTCCAGGAAGCGGGGGGGGCCGGGAGCTGTTTTTT
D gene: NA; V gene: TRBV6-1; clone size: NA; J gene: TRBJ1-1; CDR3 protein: CASRVSGELNTEAFF; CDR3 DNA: TGTGCCAGCAGGGTATCGGGAGAGTTGAACACTGAAGCTTTCTTT
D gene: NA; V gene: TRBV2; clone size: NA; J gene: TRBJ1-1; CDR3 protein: CASSGYGGHTEAFF; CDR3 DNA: TGTGCCAGCAGTGGTTATGGAGGGCACACTGAAGCTTTCTTT
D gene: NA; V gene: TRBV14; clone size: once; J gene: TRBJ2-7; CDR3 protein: CASSPGTGSYEQYF; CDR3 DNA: TGTGCCAGCAGCCCAGGCACAGGGTCCTACGAGCAGTACTTC
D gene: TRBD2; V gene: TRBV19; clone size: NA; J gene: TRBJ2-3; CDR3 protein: CATAGGRDTDTQYF; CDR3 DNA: TGTGCCACGGCCGGCGGGAGGGACACAGATACGCAGTATTTT
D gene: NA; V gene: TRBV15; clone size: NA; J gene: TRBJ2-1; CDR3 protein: CATSASWLGEQFF; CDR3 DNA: TGTGCCACCAGCGCGAGCTGGTTGGGTGAGCAGTTCTTC
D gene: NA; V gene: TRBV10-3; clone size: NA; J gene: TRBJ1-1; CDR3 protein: CAITEHNKQLNTEAFF; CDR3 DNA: TGTGCCATCACGGAGCACAATAAACAGCTGAACACTGAAGCTTTCTTT
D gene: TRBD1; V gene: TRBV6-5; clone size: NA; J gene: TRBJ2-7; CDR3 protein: CASSLGQGITYEQYF; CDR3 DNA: TGTGCCAGCAGCCTTGGACAGGGAATAACGTACGAGCAGTACTTC
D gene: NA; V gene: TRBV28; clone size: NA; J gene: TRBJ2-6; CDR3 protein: CASSLRQSGANVLTF; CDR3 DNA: TGTGCCAGCAGTCTTAGGCAGTCAGGGGCCAACGTCCTGACTTTC
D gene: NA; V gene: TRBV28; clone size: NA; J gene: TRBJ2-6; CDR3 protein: CASSSPSPGDDISGANVLTF; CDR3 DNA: TGTGCCAGCAGTTCCCCGTCCCCAGGGGATGATATCTCTGGGGCCAACGTCCTGACTTTC
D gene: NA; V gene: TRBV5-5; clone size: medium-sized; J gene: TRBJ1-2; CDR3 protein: CASSLSYNRWDGYTF; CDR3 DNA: TGTGCCAGCAGCCTCAGTTACAACCGGTGGGATGGCTACACCTTC
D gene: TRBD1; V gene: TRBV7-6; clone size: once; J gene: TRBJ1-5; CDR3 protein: CASSSNPGTESNQPQHF; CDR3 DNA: TGTGCCAGCAGCTCCAACCCCGGGACAGAGAGCAATCAGCCCCAGCATTTT
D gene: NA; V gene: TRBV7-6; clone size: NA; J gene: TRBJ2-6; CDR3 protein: CASSPGITVSSGANVLTF; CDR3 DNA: TGTGCCAGCAGCCCCGGAATCACTGTGTCCTCTGGGGCCAACGTCCTGACTTTC
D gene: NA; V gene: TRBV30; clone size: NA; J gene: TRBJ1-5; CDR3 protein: CAFRAGGSNQPQHF; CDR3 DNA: TGTGCCTTCCGGGCGGGGGGATCTAATCAGCCCCAGCATTTT
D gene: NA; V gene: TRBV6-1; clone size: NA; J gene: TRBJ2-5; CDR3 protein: CASTPQAQETQYF; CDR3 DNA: TGTGCCAGCACCCCCCAGGCCCAAGAGACCCAGTACTTC
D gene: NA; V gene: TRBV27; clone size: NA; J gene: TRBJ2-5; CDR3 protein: CASSLSGDTPLRRAQYF; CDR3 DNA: TGTGCCAGCAGTTTATCGGGCGACACGCCACTCCGAAGGGCCCAGTACTTC
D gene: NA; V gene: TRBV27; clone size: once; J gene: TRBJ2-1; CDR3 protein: CASSLARSLVYEQFF; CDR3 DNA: TGTGCCAGCAGTTTAGCCCGGAGCCTGGTGTATGAGCAGTTCTTC
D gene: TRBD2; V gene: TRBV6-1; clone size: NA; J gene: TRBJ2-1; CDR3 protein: CASSEGLAVYNEQFF; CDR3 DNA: TGTGCCAGCAGTGAGGGTCTAGCGGTCTACAATGAGCAGTTCTTC
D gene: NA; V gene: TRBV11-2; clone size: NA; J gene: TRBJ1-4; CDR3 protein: CASSFGSEKLFF; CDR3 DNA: TGTGCCAGCAGTTTTGGCTCCGAAAAACTGTTTTTT
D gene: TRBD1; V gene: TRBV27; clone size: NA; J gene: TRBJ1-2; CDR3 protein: CASSPLGQGYYGYTF; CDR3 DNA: TGTGCCAGCAGTCCCCTGGGACAGGGCTACTATGGCTACACCTTC
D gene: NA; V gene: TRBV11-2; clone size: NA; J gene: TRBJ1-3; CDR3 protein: CASSLGGAPTRSGNTIYF; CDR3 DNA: TGTGCCAGCAGCTTAGGAGGCGCCCCGACGAGGTCTGGAAACACCATATATTTT
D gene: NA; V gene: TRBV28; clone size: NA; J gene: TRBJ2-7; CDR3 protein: CASSLDPVSPGVYEQYF; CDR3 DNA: TGTGCCAGCAGTTTAGATCCGGTTTCTCCGGGAGTCTACGAGCAGTACTTC
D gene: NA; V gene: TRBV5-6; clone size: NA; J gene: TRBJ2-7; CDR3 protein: CASSSPGQSSYEQYF; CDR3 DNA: TGTGCCAGCAGCTCGCCGGGACAAAGCTCCTACGAGCAGTACTTC
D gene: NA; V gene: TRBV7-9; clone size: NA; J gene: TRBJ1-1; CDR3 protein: CASILIPGSRNLTTEAFF; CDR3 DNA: TGTGCCAGCATCTTAATCCCCGGCTCTAGGAACCTCACCACTGAAGCTTTCTTT
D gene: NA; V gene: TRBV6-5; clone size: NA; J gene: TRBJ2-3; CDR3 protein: CASSYSLRTDTQYF; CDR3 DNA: TGTGCCAGCAGTTACTCGTTACGCACAGATACGCAGTATTTT
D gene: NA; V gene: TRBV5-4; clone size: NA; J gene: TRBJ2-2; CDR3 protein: CASTESGELFF; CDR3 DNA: TGTGCCAGCACCGAATCCGGGGAGCTGTTTTTT
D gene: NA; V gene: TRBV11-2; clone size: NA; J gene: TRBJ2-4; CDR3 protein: CASSHLGGRTLQYF; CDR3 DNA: TGTGCCAGCAGCCACCTCGGGGGGCGGACTCTTCAGTACTTC